The 14 T cell receptor beta chains below all came from one sample that was sequenced in a study of shared clonotypes between healthy human individuals. Using immunoSEQ multiplex PCR, the repertoire was profiled, and TCRdb retains in-frame clones only, with some absent. The table shows 2 million to 2.5 million clones, with 95% occurring only once. The sequenced sample was naive CD4+ T cells sorted from blood. Subset specified: CD45RA+ positively selected. Source of these receptors: a man between 18 and 29 years old in good health.

This chain uses TRBV4-1 with TRBJ2-5, with 7 nucleotides matching TRBD2. This CDR3 contains 14 residues. Looked up from germline, CDR1 is MGHRA and CDR2 is YSYEKL. Trimming cost V 4 bases and J 1 base; bases outside gene matches: 3. The CDR3 loop reads CASSPGTIQETQYF. The CDR3 DNA is TGCGCCAGCAGCCCCGGGACTATCCAAGAGACCCAGTACTTC.

The CDR3 coding sequence is TGTGCGAGCGAAGGGGGGCCAGATACTACGCAGTATTTT. Amino acid sequence: CASEGGPDTTQYF. V gene TRBV2 combines with J gene TRBJ2-3; either TRBD1 or TRBD2 may supply D (6 bases each). CDR3 length: 13 amino acids. Germline V lookup: CDR1 SNHLY, CDR2 FYNNEI.

The V gene is TRBV6-6, the J gene TRBJ2-7, with 9 nucleotides matching TRBD2. Germline V gene data show CDR1 as MNHNY and CDR2 as SVGAGI (reference sequence). The ends lost 10 bases at V and 3 bases at J; junction bases unmatched: 10. The CDR3 length is 14 residues. CDR3 amino acids: CATSTSGAHYEQYF. Here the CDR3 DNA reads TGTGCCACCTCGACTAGCGGAGCCCACTACGAGCAGTACTTC.

The chain recombines TRBV5-1 with TRBJ2-7; TRBD2 is a possible D gene (6 bases). V lost 4 bases, J lost 3 bases, and 8 bases lay in between. In germline, CDR1 is SGHRS, CDR2 YFSETQ. The CDR3 has 12 residues. This CDR3 is CASSGTFYEQYF. CDR3 nucleotide sequence: TGCGCCAGCAGCGGGACTTTCTACGAGCAGTACTTC. Supplemented by reference TRBV5-1 and TRBJ2-7, the full variable domain reads KAGVTQTPRYLIKTRGQQVTLSCSPISGHRSVSWYQQTPGQGLQFLFEYFSETQRNKGNFPGRFSGRQFSNSRSEMNVSTLELGDSALYLCASSGTFYEQYFGPGTRLTVT.

With regard to this clone: Because the CDR3's place on the DNA is in doubt, the DNA is left out and the CDR3 is given as listed by TCRdb. Here the CDR3 reads CARNYKCGGPTDTQYF. The rearrangement links TRBV5-4 to TRBJ2-3; the D call in the table, TRBD2, was not verified against the DNA. 16 amino acids form the CDR3, both terminal residues included. The germline V gene encodes CDR1 SGHNT and CDR2 YYREEE (reference sequence).

The chain couples TRBV19 to TRBJ2-7, with a tentative D call TRBD1 (6 bases). This CDR3 comprises 15 residues. With 5 bases removed from V and 2 bases from J, the gap between germline ends came to 16 bases. In germline, CDR1 is LNHDA, CDR2 SQIVND (reference sequence). CDR3 residues: CASSAFRDTAYEQYF. The CDR3 nucleotides are TGTGCCAGTAGTGCCTTCCGGGACACTGCCTACGAGCAGTACTTC.

The chain joins TRBV6-5 to TRBJ2-3, with D possibly matching TRBD2 (6 bases). CDR1 and CDR2 from the germline V gene are MNHEY and SVGAGI. The CDR3 loop spans 16 amino acids. V was pared by 2 bases and J by 0 bases, with 12 bases between. The CDR3 region has the DNA TGTGCCAGCAGTTACCTACCCGGGACTAGCACAGATACGCAGTATTTT. This sequence encodes CASSYLPGTSTDTQYF.

The chain combines TRBV5-1 with TRBJ2-1; 7 nucleotides agree with TRBD1. V shed 4 bases, J shed 5 bases, and the junction held 6 bases outside the gene matches. The CDR3 has 14 residues. Germline loops: CDR1 SGHRS, CDR2 YFSETQ. In nucleotides, the CDR3 is TGCGCCAGCAGCAGGGGGCAGGGGAACAATGAGCAGTTCTTC. Amino acids: CASSRGQGNNEQFF.

Note on this clone: Other DNA variants within this sample encode the same CDR3. The V gene is TRBV12-5, the J gene TRBJ2-7, with D possibly matching TRBD2 (6 bases). Trimming stripped 0 bases from V and 0 bases from J, with 9 bases between. Germline CDR1 and CDR2: LGHNT and FRNRAP. This CDR3 comprises 15 residues. This chain's CDR3 is CASGLVIGSSYEQYF. The CDR3 region has the DNA TGTGCTAGTGGTTTGGTAATCGGGAGCTCCTACGAGCAGTACTTC.

J is TRBJ2-3 and V is TRBV27; 9 positions match TRBD2. Germline trimming cut 1 base from V and 6 bases from J; bases unmatched to any gene: 8. Germline V lookup: CDR1 MNHEY, CDR2 SMNVEV (reference sequence). This CDR3 has 16 residues. The CDR3 loop is CASSLFSGGIGDTQYF. In DNA form, the CDR3 reads TGTGCCAGCAGTTTATTCAGCGGGGGGATTGGGGATACGCAGTATTTT.

This chain joins TRBV7-2 and TRBJ1-1; the match to TRBD1 covers 7 bases. This CDR3 is built from 16 residues. With V trimmed by 1 base and J by 8 bases, 13 bases remained unmatched. In germline, CDR1 is SGHTA, CDR2 FQGNSA. The CDR3 reads CASSLEGAVSTSEAFF. The DNA of the CDR3 is TGTGCCAGCAGCTTAGAGGGGGCGGTATCTACGTCAGAAGCTTTCTTT.

This clone appeared a single time. The gene calls are TRBV4-3 and TRBJ2-1; D is ambiguous. The CDR3 totals 13 residues. Trimming pared 1 base from V and 13 bases from J, leaving 14 bases between. Germline V gene lookup returns CDR1 LGHNA and CDR2 YSLEER. The CDR3 nucleotides are TGCGCCAGCAGCCAAGTTTATTGGGCGGCTCAGTTCTTC. This translates into CASSQVYWAAQFF.

The rearrangement links TRBV10-3 to TRBJ2-1, with a possible D match to TRBD1 (6 bases). This CDR3 is built from 13 residues. The V end was cut by 4 bases, the J end by 6 bases, with 10 bases between. CDR1 and CDR2 from the germline V gene are ENHRY and SYGVKD. CDR3 residues: CAISAGQINEQFF. The CDR3 nucleotides are TGTGCCATCAGTGCTGGACAGATCAATGAGCAGTTCTTC.

This chain joins TRBV14 and TRBJ2-3; D is undetermined. V was pared by 4 bases and J by 6 bases, with 8 bases between. Per germline, CDR1 SGHDN and CDR2 FVKESK. The CDR3 has 12 amino acids. For the CDR3, the DNA is TGTGCCAGCAGCCGACACGCGGATACGCAGTATTTT. It translates to CASSRHADTQYF.